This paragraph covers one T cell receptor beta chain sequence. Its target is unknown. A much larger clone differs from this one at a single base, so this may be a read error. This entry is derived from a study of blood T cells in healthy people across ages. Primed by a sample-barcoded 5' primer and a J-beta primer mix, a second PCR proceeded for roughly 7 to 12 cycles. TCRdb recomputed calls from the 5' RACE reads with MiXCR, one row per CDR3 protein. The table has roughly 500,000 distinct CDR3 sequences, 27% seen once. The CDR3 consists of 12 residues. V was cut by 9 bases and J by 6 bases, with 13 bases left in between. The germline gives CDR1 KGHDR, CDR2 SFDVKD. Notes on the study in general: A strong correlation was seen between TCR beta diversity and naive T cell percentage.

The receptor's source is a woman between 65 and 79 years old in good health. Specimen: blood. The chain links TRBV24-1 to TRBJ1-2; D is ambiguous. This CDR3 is CATGDGSDGYTF. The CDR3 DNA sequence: TGTGCCACCGGCGACGGGTCGGATGGCTACACCTTC.